Following are 12 T cell receptor beta chains from one sample sequenced in a study of cytomegalovirus exposure and HLA in healthy donors. The PCR ran on 60 Vbeta and 13 Jbeta primers. The protocol was immunoSEQ multiplex PCR, while the TCRdb copy is restricted to in-frame clones and leaves out a portion. The table has 130,000 or so clones, over 75% seen once. Sequenced sample: PBMCs. The receptors originated from a man aged 25-45 years in good health and CMV-seronegative.

The chain couples TRBV4-1 to TRBJ2-3, with TRBD2 identical over 9 bases. Germline lookup yields CDR1 MGHRA and CDR2 YSYEKL. With 4 bases clipped from V and 5 bases from J, the junction kept 10 bases outside the gene matches. This CDR3 is built from 16 residues. In DNA, the CDR3 is TGCGCCAGCAGCCCTAGAGGTAGCGGGAGAGTAGATACGCAGTATTTT. Translating it yields CASSPRGSGRVDTQYF.

V and J are TRBV5-1 and TRBJ2-1; the D is unclear. The ends were cut back, 1 base at V and 2 bases at J, with 4 bases in the middle. This CDR3 has 13 amino acids. Germline V gives CDR1 SGHRS, CDR2 YFSETQ. The CDR3 sequence is CASSLRPYNEQFF. The CDR3 coding sequence is TGCGCCAGCAGCTTGCGTCCCTACAATGAGCAGTTCTTC. Based on the CDR3 plus reference TRBV5-1 and TRBJ2-1, the full variable domain is KAGVTQTPRYLIKTRGQQVTLSCSPISGHRSVSWYQQTPGQGLQFLFEYFSETQRNKGNFPGRFSGRQFSNSRSEMNVSTLELGDSALYLCASSLRPYNEQFFGPGTRLTVL.

This chain uses TRBV14 with TRBJ2-5, with TRBD2 matching over 9 bases. The CDR3 sequence is 15 residues long. In germline, CDR1 is SGHDN, CDR2 FVKESK. V was pared by 3 bases and J by 5 bases, with 7 bases of the junction left unmatched. The CDR3 nucleotides are TGTGCCAGCAGCCACGGGACTAGCTCTTCGGAGACCCAGTACTTC. Its translation is CASSHGTSSSETQYF.

This chain uses TRBV27 with TRBJ2-2, with 8 nucleotides matching TRBD1. Germline trimming cut 8 bases from V and 0 bases from J; bases unmatched to any gene: 2. There are 14 residues in the CDR3. The germline CDR1 and CDR2 sequences are MNHEY and SMNVEV (reference sequence). CDR3 DNA: TGTGCCAGCCAGGGGGCAACGAACACCGGGGAGCTGTTTTTT. Its protein is CASQGATNTGELFF.

V usage is TRBV28 and J usage is TRBJ2-5; TRBD1 might be the D (6 bases). There are 20 residues in the CDR3. CDR1 and CDR2 (germline): MDHEN, SYDVKM. V shed 8 bases and J shed 5 bases, with 36 bases lying between them. CDR3 bases: TGTGCCAGCCCCCCCCAAGGGACACTTTCCCATGTCATGAATGGGGAGACCCAGTACTTC. Protein: CASPPQGTLSHVMNGETQYF.

V and J are TRBV4-3 and TRBJ2-5; possible D gene TRBD2, 6 bases. With 0 bases removed from V and 5 bases from J, the gap between germline ends came to 16 bases. The CDR3 contains 16 residues. Germline V gives CDR1 LGHNA, CDR2 YSLEER. Here the CDR3 reads CASSQDPPGEGETQYF. The CDR3 bases are TGCGCCAGCAGCCAAGACCCCCCGGGAGAGGGGGAGACCCAGTACTTC.

The chain carries TRBV21-1 and TRBJ2-1; the D call TRBD2 from the table was never checked on the DNA. TRBV21-1 is tagged as a pseudogene. This CDR3 has 16 residues. The CDR3 loop is CASSKDRRSSYNEQFF. CDR3 coding DNA: TGTGCCAGCAGCAAAGATCGGAGGAGCTCCTACAATGAGCAGTTCTTC.

V is TRBV7-2 and J is TRBJ2-3; 7 positions agree with TRBD2. The germline V gene encodes CDR1 SGHTA and CDR2 FQGNSA. With V trimmed by 2 bases and J by 1 base, 3 bases remained unmatched. This CDR3 contains 15 residues. CDR3 in amino acids: CASSLSGAGTDTQYF. As DNA, the CDR3 is TGTGCCAGCAGCTTAAGCGGGGCGGGCACAGATACGCAGTATTTT.

V gene TRBV6-1 combines with J gene TRBJ2-1; 12 nucleotides line up with TRBD2. This CDR3 has 15 amino acids. Per germline, CDR1 MNHNS and CDR2 SASEGT. Trimming took 5 bases from V and 7 from J; bases not matched to a gene: 6. The CDR3 here is CASSFAGLAGNEQFF. The CDR3 DNA is TGTGCCAGCAGTTTTGCGGGACTAGCGGGTAATGAGCAGTTCTTC.

The chain recombines TRBV5-4 with TRBJ2-1, with 13 bases matching TRBD2. Unmatched junction bases numbered 10, after V lost 2 bases and J lost 8 bases. Germline V lookup: CDR1 SGHNT, CDR2 YYREEE (reference sequence). The CDR3 loop spans 17 amino acids. The CDR3 spells CASSFPTSGGISDEQFF. The CDR3 bases are TGTGCCAGCAGCTTCCCGACTAGCGGGGGGATTAGCGATGAGCAGTTCTTC.

This clone was counted a few times. The J gene is TRBJ1-4, the V gene TRBV28; 8 positions match TRBD1. Trimming took 2 bases from V and 7 from J; bases not matched to a gene: 3. CDR1 and CDR2 from the germline V gene are MDHEN and SYDVKM. The CDR3 spans 14 residues. The CDR3 sequence is CASSLTGGGEKLFF. CDR3 DNA sequence: TGTGCCAGCAGTTTAACAGGGGGGGGTGAAAAACTGTTTTTT.

The chain links TRBV11-3 to TRBJ2-1; 10 positions match TRBD2. The CDR3 is 16 residues long. J gave up 5 bases and V 3 bases, and 7 bases lay outside the gene matches. Germline V gene sequence: CDR1 SGHNT, CDR2 YENEEA. CDR3 DNA: TGTGCCAGCAGCTTTGGGGTCACTAGCGGGGACAATGAGCAGTTCTTC. Its translation: CASSFGVTSGDNEQFF.